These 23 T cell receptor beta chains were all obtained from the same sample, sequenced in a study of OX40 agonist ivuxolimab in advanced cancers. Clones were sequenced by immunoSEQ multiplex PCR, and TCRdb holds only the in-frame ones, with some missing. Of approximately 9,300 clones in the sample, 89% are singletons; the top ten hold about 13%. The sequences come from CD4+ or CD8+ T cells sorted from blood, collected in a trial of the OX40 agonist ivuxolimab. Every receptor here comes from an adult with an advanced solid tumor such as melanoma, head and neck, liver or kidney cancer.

The CDR3 region is CATSRDRRGYEQYF. CDR3 in DNA: TGTGCCACCAGCAGAGATCGTAGGGGTTACGAGCAGTACTTC. The chain links TRBV15 to TRBJ2-7; TRBD1 might be the D (5 bases). This CDR3 is 14 amino acids long. Trimming cost V 0 bases and J 4 bases, with 10 bases left between them. Germline-derived CDR1 and CDR2 are LNHNV and YYDKDF (reference sequence).

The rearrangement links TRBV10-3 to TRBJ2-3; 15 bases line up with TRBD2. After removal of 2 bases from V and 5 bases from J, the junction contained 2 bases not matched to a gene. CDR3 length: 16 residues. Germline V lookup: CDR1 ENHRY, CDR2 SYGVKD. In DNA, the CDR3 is TGTGCCATCAGTGAGGGACTAGCGGGAGGGGGAGATACGCAGTATTTT. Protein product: CAISEGLAGGGDTQYF.

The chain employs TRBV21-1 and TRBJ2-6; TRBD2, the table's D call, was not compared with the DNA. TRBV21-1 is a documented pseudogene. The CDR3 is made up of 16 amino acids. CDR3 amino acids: CASSKRYYSGANVLTF. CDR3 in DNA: TGTGCCAGCAGCAAACGGTATTACTCTGGGGCCAACGTCCTGACTTTC.

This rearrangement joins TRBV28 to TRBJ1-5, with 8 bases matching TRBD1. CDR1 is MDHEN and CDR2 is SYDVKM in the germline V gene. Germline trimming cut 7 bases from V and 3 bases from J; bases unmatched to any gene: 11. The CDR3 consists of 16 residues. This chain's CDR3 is CASTRQGLTANQPQHF. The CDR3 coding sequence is TGTGCCAGCACCAGACAGGGGCTTACGGCCAATCAGCCCCAGCATTTT.

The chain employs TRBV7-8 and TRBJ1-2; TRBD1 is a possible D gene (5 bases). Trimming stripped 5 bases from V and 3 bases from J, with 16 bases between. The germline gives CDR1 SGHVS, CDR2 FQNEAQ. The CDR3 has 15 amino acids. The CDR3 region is CASSRRPRGDYGYTF. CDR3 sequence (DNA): TGTGCCAGCAGCCGCCGCCCACGGGGGGACTATGGCTACACCTTC.

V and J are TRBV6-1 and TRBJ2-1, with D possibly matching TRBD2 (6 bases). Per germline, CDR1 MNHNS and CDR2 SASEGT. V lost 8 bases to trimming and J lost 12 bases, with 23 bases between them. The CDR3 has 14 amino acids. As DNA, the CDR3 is TGTGCCAGCCGCCCCGGAGGGGCGGGTGCCGCGCAGTTCTTC. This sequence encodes CASRPGGAGAAQFF.

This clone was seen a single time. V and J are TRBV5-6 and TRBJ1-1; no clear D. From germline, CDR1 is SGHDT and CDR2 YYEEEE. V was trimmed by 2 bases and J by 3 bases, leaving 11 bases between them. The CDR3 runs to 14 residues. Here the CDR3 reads CASSFGNRDTEAFF. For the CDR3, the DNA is TGTGCCAGCAGCTTCGGTAATCGTGACACTGAAGCTTTCTTT.

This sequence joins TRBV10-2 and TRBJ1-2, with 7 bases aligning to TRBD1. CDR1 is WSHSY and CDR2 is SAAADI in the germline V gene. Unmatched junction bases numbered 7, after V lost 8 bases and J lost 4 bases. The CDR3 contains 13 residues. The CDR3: CASRKTGSYGYTF. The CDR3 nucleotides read TGCGCCAGCCGGAAGACAGGGAGCTATGGCTACACCTTC.

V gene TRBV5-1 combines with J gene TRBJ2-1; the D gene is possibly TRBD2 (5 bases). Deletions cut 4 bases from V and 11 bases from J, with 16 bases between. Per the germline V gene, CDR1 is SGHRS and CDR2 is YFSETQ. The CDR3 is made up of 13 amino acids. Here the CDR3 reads CASSPTRDNKQFF. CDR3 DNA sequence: TGCGCCAGCAGCCCGACCCGGGATAATAAGCAGTTCTTC.

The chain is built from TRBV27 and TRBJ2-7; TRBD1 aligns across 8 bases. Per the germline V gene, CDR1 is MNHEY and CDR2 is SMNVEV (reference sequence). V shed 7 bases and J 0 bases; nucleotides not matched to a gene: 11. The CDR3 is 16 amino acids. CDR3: CASTSRGTGLSYEQYF. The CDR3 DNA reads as TGTGCCAGCACCTCTCGAGGGACAGGCCTCTCCTACGAGCAGTACTTC.

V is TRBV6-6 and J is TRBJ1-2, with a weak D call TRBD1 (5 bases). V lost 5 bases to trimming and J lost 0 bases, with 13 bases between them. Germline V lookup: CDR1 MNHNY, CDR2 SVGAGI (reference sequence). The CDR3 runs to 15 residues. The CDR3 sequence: CASSNRQNTNYGYTF. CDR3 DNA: TGTGCCAGCAGTAACAGACAGAACACTAACTATGGCTACACCTTC.

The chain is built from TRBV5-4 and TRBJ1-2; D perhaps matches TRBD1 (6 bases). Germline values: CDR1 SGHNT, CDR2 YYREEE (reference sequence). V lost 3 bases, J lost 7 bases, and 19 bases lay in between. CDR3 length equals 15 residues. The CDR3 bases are TGTGCCAGCAGCTCCGTCGGGGGGCGTACCTTTGGCTACACCTTC. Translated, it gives CASSSVGGRTFGYTF.

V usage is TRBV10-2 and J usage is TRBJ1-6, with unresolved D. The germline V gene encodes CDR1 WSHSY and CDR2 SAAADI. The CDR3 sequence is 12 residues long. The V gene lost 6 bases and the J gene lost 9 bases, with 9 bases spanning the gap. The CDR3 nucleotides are TGCGCCAGCAGAGACACCGCTTCACCCCTCCACTTT. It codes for CASRDTASPLHF.

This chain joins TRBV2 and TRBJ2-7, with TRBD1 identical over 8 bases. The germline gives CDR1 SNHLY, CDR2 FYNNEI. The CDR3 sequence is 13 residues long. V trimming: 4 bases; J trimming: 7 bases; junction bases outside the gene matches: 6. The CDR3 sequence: CASSGQGRGEQYF. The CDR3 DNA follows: TGTGCCAGCAGTGGACAGGGGCGCGGGGAGCAGTACTTC.

CDR3 protein: CASSQTLSGQGVGYTF. CDR3 nucleotide sequence: TGTGCCAGCAGTCAAACCCTTTCAGGGCAGGGAGTTGGCTACACCTTC. V gene TRBV27 combines with J gene TRBJ1-2, with a weak D call TRBD1 (5 bases). This CDR3 has 16 residues. Germline V lookup: CDR1 MNHEY, CDR2 SMNVEV (reference sequence). V lost 5 bases and J 7 bases, leaving 23 bases between the germline ends.

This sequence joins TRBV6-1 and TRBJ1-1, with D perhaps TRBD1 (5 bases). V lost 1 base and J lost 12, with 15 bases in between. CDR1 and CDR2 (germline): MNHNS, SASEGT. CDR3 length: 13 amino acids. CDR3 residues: CASSEDRGARTFF. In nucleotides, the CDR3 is TGTGCCAGCAGTGAAGATAGGGGCGCGAGGACTTTCTTT.

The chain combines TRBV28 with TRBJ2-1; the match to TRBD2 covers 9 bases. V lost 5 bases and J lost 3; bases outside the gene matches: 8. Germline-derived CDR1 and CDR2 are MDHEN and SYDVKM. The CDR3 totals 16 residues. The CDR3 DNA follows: TGTGCCAGCAGTCCTCGGGGAGCGGGAGGCTACAATGAGCAGTTCTTC. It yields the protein CASSPRGAGGYNEQFF.

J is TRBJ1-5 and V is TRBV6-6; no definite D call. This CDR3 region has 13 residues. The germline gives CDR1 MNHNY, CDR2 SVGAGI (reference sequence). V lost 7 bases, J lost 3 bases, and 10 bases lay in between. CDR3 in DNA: TGTGCCAGCACCGTCACACTCAATCAGCCCCAGCATTTT. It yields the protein CASTVTLNQPQHF.

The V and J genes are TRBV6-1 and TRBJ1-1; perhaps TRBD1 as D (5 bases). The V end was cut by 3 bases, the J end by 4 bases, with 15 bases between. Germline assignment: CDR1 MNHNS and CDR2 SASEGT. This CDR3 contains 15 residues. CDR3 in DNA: TGTGCCAGCAGTGACGAGGGGCGCGAAGTCACTGAAGCTTTCTTT. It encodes CASSDEGREVTEAFF.

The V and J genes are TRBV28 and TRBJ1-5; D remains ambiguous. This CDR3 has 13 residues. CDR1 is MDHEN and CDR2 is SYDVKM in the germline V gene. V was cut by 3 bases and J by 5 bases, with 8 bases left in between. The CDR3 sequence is CASSFEGDQPQHF. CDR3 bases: TGTGCCAGCAGTTTCGAGGGAGATCAGCCCCAGCATTTT.

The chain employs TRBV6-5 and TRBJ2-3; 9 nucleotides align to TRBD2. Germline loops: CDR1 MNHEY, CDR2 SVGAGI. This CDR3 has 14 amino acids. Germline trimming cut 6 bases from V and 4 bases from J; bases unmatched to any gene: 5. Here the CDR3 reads CASRKVAGADTQYF. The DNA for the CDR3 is TGTGCCAGCAGGAAAGTAGCGGGAGCAGATACGCAGTATTTT.

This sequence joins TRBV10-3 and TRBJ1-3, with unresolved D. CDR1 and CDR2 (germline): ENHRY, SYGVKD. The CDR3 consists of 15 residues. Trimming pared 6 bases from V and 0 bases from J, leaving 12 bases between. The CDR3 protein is CAISQGSVSGNTIYF. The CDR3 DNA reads TGTGCCATCAGCCAAGGTTCCGTCTCTGGAAACACCATATATTTT.

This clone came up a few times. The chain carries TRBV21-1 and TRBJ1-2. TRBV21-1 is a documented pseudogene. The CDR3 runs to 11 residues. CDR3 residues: CASSDRYGYTF. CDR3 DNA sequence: TGTGCCAGCAGTGACCGGTATGGCTACACCTTC.